Listed below are T cell receptor beta chains from one sample, sequenced in a study of beta chain features in type 1 diabetes. Sequenced by immunoSEQ multiplex PCR; TCRdb stores in-frame clones only, minus some. The table shows about 300,000 clones, with 13% occurring only once. Sequencing used naive CD4+ T cells from blood. The receptors derive from a woman between 18 and 29 years old with type 1 diabetes. Each CDR3 is given with its conserved first and last residue. The order of the fields is clone size, D gene, V gene, J gene, CDR3 protein, CDR3 DNA. D genes are given only for firm matches. Size tells how often a clone was seen (once, few, many) or the class of an expanded clone, and some rows leave it out.

clone_size: few
d_call: .
v_call: TRBV28
j_call: TRBJ2-7
cdr3_aa: CASSTSAVWEQYF
cdr3_nt: TGTGCCAGCAGTACTTCTGCGGTTTGGGAGCAGTACTTC

clone_size: .
d_call: TRBD2
v_call: TRBV5-1
j_call: TRBJ2-2
cdr3_aa: CASSPLAGSNTGELFF
cdr3_nt: TGCGCCAGCAGCCCCCTAGCGGGATCGAACACCGGGGAGCTGTTTTTT

clone_size: few
d_call: TRBD2
v_call: TRBV5-4
j_call: TRBJ2-1
cdr3_aa: CASSLPGLAAYNEQFF
cdr3_nt: TGTGCCAGCAGCTTGCCGGGACTAGCGGCCTACAATGAGCAGTTCTTC

clone_size: few
d_call: TRBD2
v_call: TRBV4-3
j_call: TRBJ2-5
cdr3_aa: CASSQAILAGGLQETQYF
cdr3_nt: TGCGCCAGCAGCCAGGCGATACTAGCGGGAGGCCTCCAAGAGACCCAGTACTTC

clone_size: few
d_call: .
v_call: TRBV11-2
j_call: TRBJ2-3
cdr3_aa: CASSPPGGTDTQYF
cdr3_nt: TGTGCCAGCAGCCCCCCGGGGGGCACAGATACGCAGTATTTT

clone_size: few
d_call: TRBD2
v_call: TRBV7-2
j_call: TRBJ2-3
cdr3_aa: CASSLDLTGRSTDTQYF
cdr3_nt: TGTGCCAGCAGCTTAGATCTCACCGGGAGGAGCACAGATACGCAGTATTTT

clone_size: .
d_call: TRBD1
v_call: TRBV28
j_call: TRBJ2-7
cdr3_aa: CASSSAGTGVYEQYF
cdr3_nt: TGTGCCAGCAGTTCCGCCGGGACAGGGGTCTACGAGCAGTACTTC

clone_size: few
d_call: TRBD1
v_call: TRBV29-1
j_call: TRBJ1-2
cdr3_aa: CSATGDQSYGYTF
cdr3_nt: TGCAGCGCAACAGGGGATCAGTCCTATGGCTACACCTTC

clone_size: .
d_call: TRBD2
v_call: TRBV5-4
j_call: TRBJ2-1
cdr3_aa: CASTQTSGTYNEQFF
cdr3_nt: TGTGCCAGCACACAGACTAGCGGGACCTACAATGAGCAGTTCTTC

clone_size: .
d_call: .
v_call: TRBV4-2
j_call: TRBJ2-5
cdr3_aa: CASSPGEGRETQYF
cdr3_nt: TGTGCCAGCAGCCCAGGGGAGGGACGCGAGACCCAGTACTTC

clone_size: .
d_call: .
v_call: TRBV7-9
j_call: TRBJ2-7
cdr3_aa: CASSSQQGSEQYF
cdr3_nt: TGTGCCAGCAGCTCACAACAGGGAAGCGAGCAGTACTTC

clone_size: .
d_call: TRBD2
v_call: TRBV30
j_call: TRBJ2-3
cdr3_aa: CAGTSGRGDTQYF
cdr3_nt: TGTGCCGGGACTAGCGGGAGGGGAGATACGCAGTATTTT

clone_size: .
d_call: TRBD1
v_call: TRBV5-4
j_call: TRBJ2-3
cdr3_aa: CASTTGDADTQYF
cdr3_nt: TGTGCCAGCACAACAGGGGATGCGGATACGCAGTATTTT

clone_size: few
d_call: .
v_call: TRBV18
j_call: TRBJ1-5
cdr3_aa: CASSPSSELQPQHF
cdr3_nt: TGTGCCAGCTCACCCAGCAGCGAACTTCAGCCCCAGCATTTT

clone_size: .
d_call: TRBD2
v_call: TRBV5-1
j_call: TRBJ2-1
cdr3_aa: CASSQPGTSGREAGHNEQFF
cdr3_nt: TGCGCCAGCAGCCAGCCGGGGACTAGCGGGAGAGAGGCGGGCCACAATGAGCAGTTCTTC

clone_size: .
d_call: TRBD2
v_call: TRBV14
j_call: TRBJ2-1
cdr3_aa: CASSQGLAGASEQFF
cdr3_nt: TGTGCCAGCAGCCAGGGACTAGCGGGAGCGAGTGAGCAGTTCTTC

clone_size: .
d_call: .
v_call: TRBV18
j_call: TRBJ2-2
cdr3_aa: CASSPRTTGELFF
cdr3_nt: TGTGCCAGCTCACCAAGGACAACCGGGGAGCTGTTTTTT

clone_size: few
d_call: TRBD2
v_call: TRBV7-3
j_call: TRBJ2-1
cdr3_aa: CASSASGSSEQFF
cdr3_nt: TGTGCCAGCAGCGCTAGCGGGAGTAGTGAGCAGTTCTTC

clone_size: few
d_call: TRBD2
v_call: TRBV7-9
j_call: TRBJ2-3
cdr3_aa: CASSPRTSSKPLGTDTQYF
cdr3_nt: TGTGCCAGCAGCCCAAGGACTAGTTCCAAGCCCCTAGGCACAGATACGCAGTATTTT

clone_size: few
d_call: TRBD2
v_call: TRBV2
j_call: TRBJ2-1
cdr3_aa: CASRILAGGSHEQFF
cdr3_nt: TGTGCCAGCAGGATCCTAGCGGGAGGATCACATGAGCAGTTCTTC

clone_size: .
d_call: .
v_call: TRBV28
j_call: TRBJ2-7
cdr3_aa: CASSNRDSLGSYEQYF
cdr3_nt: TGTGCCAGCAGCAACCGGGACTCCCTGGGATCGTACGAGCAGTACTTC

clone_size: .
d_call: TRBD1
v_call: TRBV18
j_call: TRBJ2-5
cdr3_aa: CASSRTGTQETQYF
cdr3_nt: TGTGCCAGCTCACGGACAGGGACTCAAGAGACCCAGTACTTC

clone_size: few
d_call: TRBD2
v_call: TRBV30
j_call: TRBJ2-7
cdr3_aa: CAWRLAGAYEQYF
cdr3_nt: TGTGCCTGGCGACTAGCGGGAGCTTACGAGCAGTACTTC

clone_size: few
d_call: TRBD1
v_call: TRBV27
j_call: TRBJ1-2
cdr3_aa: CASSAETGKTNYGYTF
cdr3_nt: TGTGCCAGCAGTGCCGAGACAGGGAAAACTAACTATGGCTACACCTTC

clone_size: .
d_call: .
v_call: TRBV6-5
j_call: TRBJ2-1
cdr3_aa: CASSRGTGKNEQFF
cdr3_nt: TGTGCCAGCAGCCGCGGGACGGGAAAGAATGAGCAGTTCTTC

clone_size: .
d_call: .
v_call: TRBV7-3
j_call: TRBJ2-7
cdr3_aa: CASSLDPGSSYEQYF
cdr3_nt: TGTGCCAGCAGCTTGGACCCAGGGTCCTCCTACGAGCAGTACTTC

clone_size: few
d_call: TRBD1
v_call: TRBV7-2
j_call: TRBJ2-2
cdr3_aa: CASSFKTGSTGELFF
cdr3_nt: TGTGCCAGCAGCTTCAAGACAGGGTCCACCGGGGAGCTGTTTTTT

clone_size: few
d_call: .
v_call: TRBV25-1
j_call: TRBJ1-2
cdr3_aa: CASSEHRATYGYTF
cdr3_nt: TGTGCCAGCAGTGAACACAGGGCTACCTATGGCTACACCTTC

clone_size: few
d_call: .
v_call: TRBV7-9
j_call: TRBJ2-5
cdr3_aa: CASSPREAMRETQYF
cdr3_nt: TGTGCCAGCAGCCCTCGTGAAGCTATGCGAGAGACCCAGTACTTC

clone_size: .
d_call: TRBD2
v_call: TRBV19
j_call: TRBJ2-3
cdr3_aa: CASTLAGNTDTQYF
cdr3_nt: TGTGCCAGTACACTAGCGGGTAACACAGATACGCAGTATTTT

clone_size: few
d_call: TRBD2
v_call: TRBV18
j_call: TRBJ2-1
cdr3_aa: CASSPMASGRGSDEQFF
cdr3_nt: TGTGCCAGCTCACCAATGGCTAGCGGGAGGGGATCCGATGAGCAGTTCTTC

clone_size: few
d_call: TRBD1
v_call: TRBV7-2
j_call: TRBJ1-1
cdr3_aa: CASSLSTGVTEAFF
cdr3_nt: TGTGCCAGCAGCTTATCGACAGGGGTGACTGAAGCTTTCTTT

clone_size: few
d_call: TRBD1
v_call: TRBV20-1
j_call: TRBJ2-7
cdr3_aa: CSAWTGWEQYF
cdr3_nt: TGCAGTGCATGGACAGGATGGGAGCAGTACTTC

clone_size: .
d_call: .
v_call: TRBV30
j_call: TRBJ1-5
cdr3_aa: CAWSGQGNQPQHF
cdr3_nt: TGTGCCTGGAGTGGACAGGGCAATCAGCCCCAGCATTTT

clone_size: .
d_call: TRBD2
v_call: TRBV7-2
j_call: TRBJ2-5
cdr3_aa: CASRIPSGRLETQYF
cdr3_nt: TGTGCCAGCAGAATCCCTAGCGGGAGGTTGGAGACCCAGTACTTC

clone_size: .
d_call: TRBD1
v_call: TRBV5-4
j_call: TRBJ1-2
cdr3_aa: CASSYPGQGTLNYGYTF
cdr3_nt: TGTGCCAGCAGCTATCCGGGACAGGGGACCCTAAACTATGGCTACACCTTC

clone_size: .
d_call: .
v_call: TRBV6-5
j_call: TRBJ1-1
cdr3_aa: CASKITGSRNTEAFF
cdr3_nt: TGTGCCAGCAAAATTACAGGGAGTCGGAACACTGAAGCTTTCTTT

clone_size: .
d_call: TRBD2
v_call: TRBV5-4
j_call: TRBJ2-3
cdr3_aa: CASSAGLETDTQYF
cdr3_nt: TGTGCCAGCAGCGCGGGACTAGAGACAGATACGCAGTATTTT

clone_size: few
d_call: .
v_call: TRBV5-1
j_call: TRBJ1-2
cdr3_aa: CASRLATGNYGYTF
cdr3_nt: TGCGCCAGCAGGTTGGCAACGGGAAACTATGGCTACACCTTC

clone_size: once
d_call: .
v_call: TRBV21-1
j_call: TRBJ2-5
cdr3_aa: CASSKERDQETQYF
cdr3_nt: TGTGCCAGCAGCAAAGAGAGGGATCAAGAGACCCAGTACTTC

clone_size: .
d_call: TRBD1
v_call: TRBV4-3
j_call: TRBJ2-5
cdr3_aa: CASSQTPGQGARETQYF
cdr3_nt: TGCGCCAGCAGCCAAACCCCGGGACAGGGGGCTCGGGAGACCCAGTACTTC

clone_size: .
d_call: TRBD2
v_call: TRBV28
j_call: TRBJ2-5
cdr3_aa: CASSFSSLAGGPAETQYF
cdr3_nt: TGTGCCAGCAGTTTTAGTTCGCTAGCGGGAGGTCCGGCGGAGACCCAGTACTTC